These 6 T cell receptor beta chains came from one sample sequenced in a study of identical twins. One entry per CDR3 protein results from TCRdb running MiXCR on the 5' RACE reads. The sample consists of some 790,000 distinct CDR3 sequences, around a sixth of them appearing once. These data were also reused for a study on T cells expressing NK-cell markers.

Sample: PBMCs. Source of these receptors: a young woman in good health.

The V call is TRBV7-9, the J call TRBJ1-4; weak D call: TRBD1 (5 bases). Trimming left V 5 bases short and J 8 bases short, with 15 bases between. The CDR3 loop spans 14 amino acids. Germline V gene lookup returns CDR1 SEHNR and CDR2 FQNEAQ (reference sequence). The CDR3 nucleotides are TGTGCCAGCAGCCCCGGGACTGGGAGCGAAAAACTGTTTTTT. It codes for CASSPGTGSEKLFF.

The chain couples TRBV10-3 to TRBJ2-7; 11 bases line up with TRBD1. The germline V gene encodes CDR1 ENHRY and CDR2 SYGVKD. Losses at the gene ends were 6 bases for V and 7 bases for J; bases not matched to a gene: 11. CDR3 length: 15 residues. CDR3 region: CAISTPGTGGEEQYF. CDR3 nucleotide sequence: TGTGCCATCAGCACCCCCGGGACAGGGGGAGAAGAGCAGTACTTC.

This clonotype was counted many times. The chain uses TRBV25-1 and TRBJ1-5, with D perhaps TRBD1 (6 bases). The V end was cut by 1 base, the J end by 5 bases, with 12 bases between. The CDR3 is 15 residues long. CDR1 is MGHDK and CDR2 is SYGVNS in the germline V gene. The CDR3 loop is CASSEFTGPDQPQHF. The CDR3 region has the DNA TGTGCCAGCAGTGAATTTACAGGGCCTGATCAGCCCCAGCATTTT. The full variable domain, completed using reference TRBV25-1 and TRBJ1-5, is EADIYQTPRYLVIGTGKKITLECSQTMGHDKMYWYQQDPGMELHLIHYSYGVNSTEKGDLSSESTVSRIRTEHFPLTLESARPSHTSQYLCASSEFTGPDQPQHFGDGTRLSIL.

The genes are TRBV20-1 and TRBJ1-5, with 11 bases matching TRBD1. The CDR3 extends over 15 amino acids. Germline CDR1 reads DFQATT; CDR2 reads SNEGSKA (reference sequence). V trimming: 4 bases; J trimming: 5 bases; junction bases outside the gene matches: 7. CDR3 amino acids: CSAMARDRGDQPQHF. The CDR3 bases are TGCAGTGCTATGGCTCGGGACAGGGGGGATCAGCCCCAGCATTTT.

This chain connects TRBV6-1 to TRBJ2-2; 8 nucleotides align to TRBD2. This CDR3 contains 15 residues. In germline, CDR1 is MNHNS, CDR2 SASEGT. The junction had 7 bases not matched to a gene; V was cut back by 5 bases and J by 5 bases. CDR3 in amino acids: CASSPSRGGTGELFF. The CDR3 nucleotides read TGTGCCAGCAGTCCCTCTCGCGGGGGGACCGGGGAGCTGTTTTTT.

The chain combines TRBV24-1 with TRBJ1-2, with D unclear. This CDR3 has 14 amino acids. The V gene's germline CDR1 is KGHDR and CDR2 SFDVKD. The V end was cut by 3 bases, the J end by 4 bases, with 11 bases between. The CDR3 protein is CATSDSLRPYGYTF. The CDR3, as DNA: TGTGCCACCAGTGATAGTCTCCGGCCCTATGGCTACACCTTC.